The TCR beta chain under discussion was sequenced for a study of cytomegalovirus exposure and HLA in healthy donors. Regarding the study as a whole: Across donors, sequencing depth was assumed by presence/absence analyses to be roughly uniform.

PCR was performed using 60 Vbeta and 13 Jbeta primers. The assay was immunoSEQ multiplex PCR, and TCRdb's table has in-frame clones only and misses some. The data contain roughly 120,000 clones, roughly 67% of them singletons. Note on this clone: Antigen specificity is unknown.

Material: PBMCs. The sequence was collected from a man aged 18 to 30 in good health and CMV-seropositive.

CDR3 coding DNA: TGTGCCAGCAGCTCCGGGACAGGGTTCTTTGCCTCCTACGAGCAGTACGTC. Translation gives CASSSGTGFFASYEQYV. The V gene is TRBV5-8, the J gene TRBJ2-7, with 9 bases aligning to TRBD1. Germline CDR1 reads SGHTS; CDR2 reads YDEGEE. The CDR3 totals 17 residues. The V segment lost 3 bases and the J segment 0 bases; nucleotides outside the gene matches: 10.